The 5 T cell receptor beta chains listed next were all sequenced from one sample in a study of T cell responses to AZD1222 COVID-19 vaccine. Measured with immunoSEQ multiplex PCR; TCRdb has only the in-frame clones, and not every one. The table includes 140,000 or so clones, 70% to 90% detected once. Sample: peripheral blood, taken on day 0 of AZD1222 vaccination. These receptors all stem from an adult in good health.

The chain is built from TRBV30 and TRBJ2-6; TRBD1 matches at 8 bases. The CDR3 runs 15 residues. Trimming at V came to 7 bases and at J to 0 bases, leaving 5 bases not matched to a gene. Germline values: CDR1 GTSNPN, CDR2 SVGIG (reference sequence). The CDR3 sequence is CALDRASSGANVLTF. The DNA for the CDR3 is TGTGCCTTGGACAGGGCGAGCTCTGGGGCCAACGTCCTGACTTTC.

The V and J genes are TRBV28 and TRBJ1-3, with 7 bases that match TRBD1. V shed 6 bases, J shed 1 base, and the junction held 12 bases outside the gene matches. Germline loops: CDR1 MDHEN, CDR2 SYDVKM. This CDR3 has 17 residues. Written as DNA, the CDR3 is TGTGCCAGCAGGTCCGTTAAGGGGGCCAGGTCTGGAAACACCATATATTTT. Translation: CASRSVKGARSGNTIYF. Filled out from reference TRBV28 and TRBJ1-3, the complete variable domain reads DVKVTQSSRYLVKRTGEKVFLECVQDMDHENMFWYRQDPGLGLRLIYFSYDVKMKEKGDIPEGYSVSREKKERFSLILESASTNQTSMYLCASRSVKGARSGNTIYFGEGSWLTVV.

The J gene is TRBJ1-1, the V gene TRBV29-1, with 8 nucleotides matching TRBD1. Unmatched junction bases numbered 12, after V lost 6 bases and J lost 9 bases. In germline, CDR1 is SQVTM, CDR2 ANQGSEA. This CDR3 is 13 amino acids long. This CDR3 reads CSVSWTGMPKAFF. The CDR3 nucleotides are TGCAGCGTCTCGTGGACAGGGATGCCTAAAGCTTTCTTT.

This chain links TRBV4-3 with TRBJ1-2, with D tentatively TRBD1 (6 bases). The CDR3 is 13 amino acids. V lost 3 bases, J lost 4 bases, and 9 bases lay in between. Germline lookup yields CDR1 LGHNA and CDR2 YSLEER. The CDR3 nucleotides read TGCGCCAGCAGCCAGCAGACAGGCTATGGCTACACCTTC. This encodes CASSQQTGYGYTF.

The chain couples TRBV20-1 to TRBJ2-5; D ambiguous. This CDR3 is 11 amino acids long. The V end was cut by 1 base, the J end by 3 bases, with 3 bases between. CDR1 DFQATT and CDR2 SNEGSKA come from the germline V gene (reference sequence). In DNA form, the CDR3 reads TGCAGTGCTAGAGCTGAAGAGACCCAGTACTTC. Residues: CSARAEETQYF.